These 27 T cell receptor beta chains were all obtained from the same sample, sequenced in a study of blood T cell repertoires in COVID-19. Sequencing was performed with immunoSEQ multiplex PCR; in TCRdb, only in-frame clones are kept and a portion is missing. The data show under 200,000 clones, 70% to 90% seen once. Sample: peripheral blood. The receptors shown here come from a man aged 60-69 years with active or convalescent COVID-19.

V and J are TRBV6-1 and TRBJ2-5, with 7 nucleotides matching TRBD1. V lost 2 bases, J lost 5 bases, and 8 bases stayed unmatched. Germline CDR1 MNHNS, CDR2 SASEGT. This CDR3 has 15 amino acids. The CDR3 DNA is TGTGCCAGCAGTGAAACAGGGGTAACGCGGGAGACCCAGTACTTC. It codes for CASSETGVTRETQYF.

The chain is built from TRBV5-1 and TRBJ1-6; D is possibly TRBD1 (6 bases). The ends were cut back, 4 bases at V and 8 bases at J, with 19 bases in the middle. This CDR3 is 16 amino acids long. Germline CDR1 SGHRS, CDR2 YFSETQ. The CDR3 DNA is TGCGCCAGCAGCCTAGACAGGCCCTCGGCGCATTCACCCCTCCACTTT. This encodes CASSLDRPSAHSPLHF.

The chain joins TRBV6-6 to TRBJ2-2; 9 bases are a match to TRBD1. This CDR3 spans 16 amino acids. Germline CDR1 and CDR2: MNHNY and SVGAGI (reference sequence). The V gene end was trimmed by 7 bases and the J gene end by 3 bases; junction bases not matched to a gene: 9. CDR3 nucleotides: TGTGCCAGCAATCCCTCCGGGACAGGGCACACCGGGGAGCTGTTTTTT. Protein product: CASNPSGTGHTGELFF.

The CDR3 region has the DNA TGCGCCAGCAGCCAAGGGTGGGAGCTTATGGGAGGGGAGCAGTTCTTC. Amino acids: CASSQGWELMGGEQFF. The chain couples TRBV4-1 to TRBJ2-1, with 7 bases fitting TRBD2. In germline, CDR1 is MGHRA, CDR2 YSYEKL. Germline trimming cut 1 base from V and 10 bases from J; bases unmatched to any gene: 13. The CDR3 is 16 residues long.

This sequence joins TRBV6-5 and TRBJ1-2; D perhaps matches TRBD1 (6 bases). Trimming pared 7 bases from V and 3 bases from J, leaving 12 bases between. This CDR3 region has 13 residues. The V gene's germline CDR1 is MNHEY and CDR2 SVGAGI. This CDR3 is CASTTGWYYGYTF. Written as DNA, the CDR3 is TGTGCCAGCACAACAGGGTGGTACTATGGCTACACCTTC.

A remark on this clone: One junction end disagrees with the germline gene, perhaps due to a read error. This chain links TRBV12-3 or TRBV12-4 with TRBJ1-2, with D tentatively TRBD1 (6 bases). This CDR3 spans 13 amino acids. In DNA, the CDR3 is TGTGCCAGCAGTTTGGCAGGGGCCCAGTTTTTTTTCTTC. This codes for CASSLAGAQFFFF.

The rearrangement joins TRBV19 to TRBJ2-2; 9 bases match TRBD1. The CDR3 has 15 amino acids. Germline values: CDR1 LNHDA, CDR2 SQIVND (reference sequence). After removal of 4 bases from V and 1 base from J, the junction contained 1 base not matched to a gene. The CDR3 coding sequence is TGTGCCAGTAGTAAGGACAGGGGGAACACCGGGGAGCTGTTTTTT. As protein: CASSKDRGNTGELFF.

The gene calls are TRBV6-5 and TRBJ1-1, with no clear D. CDR3 length equals 15 residues. Trimming took off 4 bases at V and 5 bases at J, with 17 bases between the two ends. CDR1 is MNHEY and CDR2 is SVGAGI in the germline V gene. This chain's CDR3 is CASSSSRALGTEAFF. The CDR3 DNA reads TGTGCCAGCAGTTCCTCGCGGGCATTGGGGACTGAAGCTTTCTTT.

The genes are TRBV4-1 and TRBJ1-2, with TRBD1 identical over 11 bases. This CDR3 has 16 residues. Germline V gene data show CDR1 as MGHRA and CDR2 as YSYEKL. With V trimmed by 2 bases and J by 4 bases, 6 bases remained unmatched. The CDR3 loop is CASSQRDRGAPYGYTF. As DNA, the CDR3 is TGCGCCAGCAGCCAAAGGGACAGGGGGGCTCCCTATGGCTACACCTTC.

CDR3 DNA sequence: TGTGCCAGTAGTATAGAGACCGGCGGGGCGGGAGCTTTCTTT. It is translated as CASSIETGGAGAFF. The chain carries TRBV19 and TRBJ1-1; D might be TRBD1 (5 bases). Germline CDR1 LNHDA, CDR2 SQIVND (reference sequence). CDR3 length: 14 amino acids. V shed 0 bases and J shed 10 bases, with 15 bases lying between them.

The chain is built from TRBV19 and TRBJ2-3; TRBD2 aligns across 10 bases. CDR3 length: 20 residues. Losses at the gene ends were 6 bases for V and 2 bases for J; bases not matched to a gene: 20. The germline V gene encodes CDR1 LNHDA and CDR2 SQIVND (reference sequence). Written as DNA, the CDR3 is TGTGCCAGTAGCATAAGATACCCCGGGCTAGCGGGGGTCCCCACAGATACGCAGTATTTT. The encoded protein is CASSIRYPGLAGVPTDTQYF.

The rearrangement joins TRBV15 to TRBJ1-2; 10 bases match TRBD1. The CDR3 is 15 residues long. Unmatched junction bases numbered 8, after V lost 3 bases and J lost 7 bases. Per germline, CDR1 LNHNV and CDR2 YYDKDF (reference sequence). The CDR3 loop reads CATSSTGQGRGGYTF. In DNA form, the CDR3 reads TGTGCCACCAGCAGCACGGGACAGGGGAGGGGTGGCTACACCTTC.

In its sample, this clone was seen once. This chain uses TRBV19 with TRBJ1-2; maybe TRBD1 (6 bases). V was pared by 5 bases and J by 3 bases, with 16 bases between. There are 15 residues in the CDR3. CDR1 and CDR2 from the germline V gene are LNHDA and SQIVND (reference sequence). The CDR3 loop reads CASSSAGVGYYGYTF. The CDR3 region has the DNA TGTGCCAGTAGTTCCGCAGGGGTGGGATACTATGGCTACACCTTC.

The V gene is TRBV7-9, the J gene TRBJ2-1, with D maybe TRBD1 (6 bases). Trimming stripped 5 bases from V and 1 base from J, with 15 bases between. CDR1 SEHNR and CDR2 FQNEAQ come from the germline V gene (reference sequence). The CDR3 has 16 residues. CDR3: CASSIPQGGSYNEQFF. The CDR3 DNA reads TGTGCCAGCAGCATTCCACAGGGCGGGTCCTACAATGAGCAGTTCTTC.

Note on this clone: The identical CDR3 is also encoded by other nucleotide sequences in the sample. The genes are TRBV19 and TRBJ1-5; D gene uncertain. CDR1 LNHDA and CDR2 SQIVND come from the germline V gene (reference sequence). The CDR3 consists of 13 residues. The V end lost 0 bases, the J end lost 5 bases, and 5 bases lay between the germline ends. The CDR3 sequence: CASSIDEDQPQHF. CDR3 DNA: TGTGCCAGTAGTATAGATGAGGATCAGCCCCAGCATTTT.

This clone has a single count. The chain has TRBV6-5 and TRBJ2-6; D is possibly TRBD1 (5 bases). Looked up from germline, CDR1 is MNHEY and CDR2 is SVGAGI. Deletions cut 6 bases from V and 0 bases from J, with 9 bases between. CDR3 length: 15 amino acids. DNA of the CDR3: TGTGCCAGCAGGAAGGGGTCCTCTGGGGCCAACGTCCTGACTTTC. Translation: CASRKGSSGANVLTF.

The sample holds one count of this clone. The genes are TRBV6-1 and TRBJ1-2; a weak D match, TRBD1 (5 bases). CDR1 and CDR2 (germline): MNHNS, SASEGT. The CDR3 loop spans 15 amino acids. V shed 0 bases and J shed 9 bases, with 17 bases lying between them. For the CDR3, the DNA is TGTGCCAGCAGTGAAGCCCGAAGGGGCTGGAGAAGCTACACCTTC. Its translation: CASSEARRGWRSYTF.

The V and J genes are TRBV5-1 and TRBJ1-2; no definite D call. CDR3 length equals 13 residues. Trimming cost V 0 bases and J 6 bases, with 9 bases left between them. Germline V CDR1 and CDR2: SGHRS, YFSETQ. The CDR3 is CASSLDGKNGYTF. In nucleotides, the CDR3 is TGCGCCAGCAGCTTGGACGGGAAAAATGGCTACACCTTC.

This chain uses TRBV19 with TRBJ1-5; 10 nucleotides align to TRBD1. There are 16 residues in the CDR3. J lost 3 bases, V lost 0 bases, and 2 bases had no gene match. The V gene's germline CDR1 is LNHDA and CDR2 SQIVND (reference sequence). The CDR3 nucleotides are TGTGCCAGTAGTATAGACGGGACAGGGGTCAATCAGCCCCAGCATTTT. Its protein is CASSIDGTGVNQPQHF.

The chain recombines TRBV23-1 with TRBJ1-5, with a tentative D call TRBD1 (6 bases). Being an ORF, TRBV23-1 has a function that is uncertain. The CDR3 has 21 amino acids. V was pared by 0 bases and J by 10 bases, with 34 bases between. This chain's CDR3 is CASSQSSGASFISLAISPQHF. CDR3 in DNA: TGCGCCAGCAGTCAATCGTCAGGGGCGTCCTTCATATCCCTAGCAATCAGCCCCCAGCATTTT.

The gene calls are TRBV5-1 and TRBJ1-2; a possible D gene is TRBD1 (5 bases). V was pared by 4 bases and J by 4 bases, with 14 bases between. The length of the CDR3 is 14 residues. CDR1 and CDR2 (germline): SGHRS, YFSETQ. For the CDR3, the DNA is TGCGCCAGCAGCCCGGATGGGGGGAGCTATGGCTACACCTTC. It translates to CASSPDGGSYGYTF. Full variable domain (rest looked up from reference TRBV5-1 and TRBJ1-2): KAGVTQTPRYLIKTRGQQVTLSCSPISGHRSVSWYQQTPGQGLQFLFEYFSETQRNKGNFPGRFSGRQFSNSRSEMNVSTLELGDSALYLCASSPDGGSYGYTFGSGTRLTVV.

The chain employs TRBV7-9 and TRBJ2-1; weak D call: TRBD2 (6 bases). The germline V and J ends were trimmed by 2 bases and 1 base, with 9 bases remaining between them. Germline V gene data show CDR1 as SEHNR and CDR2 as FQNEAQ (reference sequence). The CDR3 totals 15 residues. CDR3 protein: CASSLRDWSYNEQFF. In DNA form, the CDR3 reads TGTGCCAGCAGCTTAAGGGACTGGTCCTACAATGAGCAGTTCTTC.

The gene calls are TRBV2 and TRBJ2-3, with D tentatively TRBD2 (5 bases). Trimming cost V 7 bases and J 3 bases, with 8 bases left between them. From germline, CDR1 is SNHLY and CDR2 FYNNEI. This CDR3 comprises 12 residues. In nucleotides, the CDR3 is TGTGCCAGCAATTGGGAGACAGATACGCAGTATTTT. Its translation: CASNWETDTQYF. Supplemented by reference TRBV2 and TRBJ2-3, the full variable domain reads EPEVTQTPSHQVTQMGQEVILRCVPISNHLYFYWYRQILGQKVEFLVSFYNNEISEKSEIFDDQFSVERPDGSNFTLKIRSTKLEDSAMYFCASNWETDTQYFGPGTRLTVL.

V and J are TRBV30 and TRBJ1-1; D call uncertain. V was clipped by 3 bases and J by 8 bases, with 13 bases between them. CDR3 size: 12 residues. Germline lookup yields CDR1 GTSNPN and CDR2 SVGIG (reference sequence). The CDR3 DNA is TGTGCCTGGAGCCCACAGACGACAGAAGCTTTCTTT. Protein sequence: CAWSPQTTEAFF.

The chain couples TRBV9 to TRBJ2-5; the D gene is possibly TRBD2 (5 bases). This CDR3 has 13 amino acids. Germline V gene data show CDR1 as SGDLS and CDR2 as YYNGEE. The ends were cut back, 3 bases at V and 5 bases at J, with 11 bases in the middle. The CDR3 coding sequence is TGTGCCAGCAGCGGGACTGCCTTTGAGACCCAGTACTTC. Protein product: CASSGTAFETQYF.

V is TRBV7-9 and J is TRBJ2-5, with 7 bases fitting TRBD1. The CDR3 totals 14 residues. The ends lost 3 bases at V and 1 base at J; junction bases unmatched: 2. Germline CDR1 reads SEHNR; CDR2 reads FQNEAQ (reference sequence). CDR3 protein: CASSFNRGQETQYF. The DNA for the CDR3 is TGTGCCAGCAGCTTTAACAGGGGCCAAGAGACCCAGTACTTC.

The chain uses TRBV5-1 and TRBJ1-5; D perhaps matches TRBD1 (6 bases). V was shortened by 0 bases and J by 4 bases, with 11 bases between the two germline ends. This CDR3 is 15 amino acids long. Germline V gives CDR1 SGHRS, CDR2 YFSETQ. The CDR3 region is CASSLGIQGNQPQHF. CDR3 DNA sequence: TGCGCCAGCAGCTTGGGGATACAGGGAAATCAGCCCCAGCATTTT.